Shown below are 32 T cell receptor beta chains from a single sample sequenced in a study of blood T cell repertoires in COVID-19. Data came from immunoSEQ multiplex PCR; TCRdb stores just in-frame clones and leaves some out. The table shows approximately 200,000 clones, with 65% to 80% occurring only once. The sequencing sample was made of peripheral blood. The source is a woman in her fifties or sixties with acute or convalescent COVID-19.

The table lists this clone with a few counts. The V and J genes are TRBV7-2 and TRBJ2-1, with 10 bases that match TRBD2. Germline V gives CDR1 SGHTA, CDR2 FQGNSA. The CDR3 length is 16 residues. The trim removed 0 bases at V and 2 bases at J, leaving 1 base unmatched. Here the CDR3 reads CASSLASGGAYNEQFF. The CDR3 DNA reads TGTGCCAGCAGCTTAGCCAGCGGGGGGGCCTACAATGAGCAGTTCTTC.

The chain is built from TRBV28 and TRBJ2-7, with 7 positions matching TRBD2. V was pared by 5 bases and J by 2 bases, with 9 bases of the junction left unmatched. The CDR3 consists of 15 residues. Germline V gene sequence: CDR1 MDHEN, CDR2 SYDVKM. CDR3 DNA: TGTGCCAGCAGTCTCGGGGGGAGTAGCGCCTACGAGCAGTACTTC. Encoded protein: CASSLGGSSAYEQYF.

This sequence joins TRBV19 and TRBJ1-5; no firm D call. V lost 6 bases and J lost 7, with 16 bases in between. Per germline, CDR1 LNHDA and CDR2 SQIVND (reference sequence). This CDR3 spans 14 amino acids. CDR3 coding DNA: TGTGCCAGTAGATCGAGAGAGGGCGGGCAGCCCCAGCATTTT. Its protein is CASRSREGGQPQHF.

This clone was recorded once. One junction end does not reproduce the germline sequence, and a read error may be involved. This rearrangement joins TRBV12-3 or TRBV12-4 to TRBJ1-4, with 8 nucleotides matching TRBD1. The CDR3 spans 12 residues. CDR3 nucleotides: TGTGCCAGCAGTTTAACGCAGGGGGCGCAGACATTT. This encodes CASSLTQGAQTF.

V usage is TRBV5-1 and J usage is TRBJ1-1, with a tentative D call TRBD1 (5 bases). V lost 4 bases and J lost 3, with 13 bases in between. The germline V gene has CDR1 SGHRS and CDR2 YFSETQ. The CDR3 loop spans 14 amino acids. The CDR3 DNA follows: TGCGCCAGCAGCATGGGTCAGGGATACACTGAAGCTTTCTTT. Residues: CASSMGQGYTEAFF.

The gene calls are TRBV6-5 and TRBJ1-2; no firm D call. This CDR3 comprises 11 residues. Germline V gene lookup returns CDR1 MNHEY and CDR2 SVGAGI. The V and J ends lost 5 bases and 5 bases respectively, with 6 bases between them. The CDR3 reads CASSPTYGYTF. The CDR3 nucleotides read TGTGCCAGCAGTCCTACGTATGGCTACACCTTC.

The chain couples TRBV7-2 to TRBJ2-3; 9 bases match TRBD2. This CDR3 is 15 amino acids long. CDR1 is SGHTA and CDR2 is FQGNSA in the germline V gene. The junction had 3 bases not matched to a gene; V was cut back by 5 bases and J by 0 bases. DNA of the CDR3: TGTGCCAGCAGCCCGGGACTAGCTAGCACAGATACGCAGTATTTT. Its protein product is CASSPGLASTDTQYF.

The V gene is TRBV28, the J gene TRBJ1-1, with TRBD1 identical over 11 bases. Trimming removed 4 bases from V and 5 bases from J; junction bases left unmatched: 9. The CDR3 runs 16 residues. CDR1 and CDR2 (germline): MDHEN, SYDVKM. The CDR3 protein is CASSSLPGQGGTEAFF. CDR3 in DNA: TGTGCCAGCAGTTCTTTACCGGGACAGGGGGGGACTGAAGCTTTCTTT.

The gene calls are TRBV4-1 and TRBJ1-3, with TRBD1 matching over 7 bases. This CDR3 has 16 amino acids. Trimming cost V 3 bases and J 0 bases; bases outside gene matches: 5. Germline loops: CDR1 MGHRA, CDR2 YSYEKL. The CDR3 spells CASSQATGASGNTIYF. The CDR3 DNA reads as TGCGCCAGCAGCCAGGCTACAGGGGCCTCTGGAAACACCATATATTTT.

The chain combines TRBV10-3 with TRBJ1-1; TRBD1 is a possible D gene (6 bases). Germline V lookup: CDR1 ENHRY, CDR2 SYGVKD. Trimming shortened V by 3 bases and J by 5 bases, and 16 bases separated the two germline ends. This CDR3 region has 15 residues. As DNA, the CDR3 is TGTGCCATCAGTGAAACAGGGTCCCGAGGGACTGAAGCTTTCTTT. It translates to CAISETGSRGTEAFF.

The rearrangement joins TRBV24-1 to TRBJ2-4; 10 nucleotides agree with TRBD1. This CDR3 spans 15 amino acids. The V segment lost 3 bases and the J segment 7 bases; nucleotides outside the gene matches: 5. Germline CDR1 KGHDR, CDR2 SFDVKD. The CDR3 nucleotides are TGTGCCACCAGTGATCCGGGACAGGGGAGCAACATTCAGTACTTC. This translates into CATSDPGQGSNIQYF.

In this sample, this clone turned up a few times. Written as DNA, the CDR3 is TGTGCCAGCAGTTTAAGCAGGGGGGACTATGGCTACACCTTC. Protein: CASSLSRGDYGYTF. V usage is TRBV27 and J usage is TRBJ1-2, with 7 bases fitting TRBD1. The trim removed 2 bases at V and 3 bases at J, leaving 3 bases unmatched. This CDR3 spans 14 amino acids. Germline assignment: CDR1 MNHEY and CDR2 SMNVEV (reference sequence).

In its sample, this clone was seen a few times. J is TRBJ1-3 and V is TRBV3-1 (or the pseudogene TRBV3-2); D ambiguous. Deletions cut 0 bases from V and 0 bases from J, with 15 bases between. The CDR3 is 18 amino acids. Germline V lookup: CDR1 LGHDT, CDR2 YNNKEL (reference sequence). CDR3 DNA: TGTGCCAGCAGCCAAGAATCGGCGGGCACCTACTCTGGAAACACCATATATTTT. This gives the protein CASSQESAGTYSGNTIYF.

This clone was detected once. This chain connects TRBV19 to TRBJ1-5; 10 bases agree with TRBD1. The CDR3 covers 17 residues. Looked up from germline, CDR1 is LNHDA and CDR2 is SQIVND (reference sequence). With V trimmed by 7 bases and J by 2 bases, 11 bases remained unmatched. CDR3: CASNSGWGTGGNQPQHF. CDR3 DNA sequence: TGTGCCAGTAATTCCGGCTGGGGGACAGGGGGCAATCAGCCCCAGCATTTT.

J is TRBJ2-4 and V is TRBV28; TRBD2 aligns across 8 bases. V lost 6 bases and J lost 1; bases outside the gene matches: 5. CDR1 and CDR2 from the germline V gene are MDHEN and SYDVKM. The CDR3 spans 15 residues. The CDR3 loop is CASSRGGPAKNIQYF. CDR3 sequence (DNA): TGTGCCAGCAGCCGGGGGGGGCCGGCCAAAAACATTCAGTACTTC.

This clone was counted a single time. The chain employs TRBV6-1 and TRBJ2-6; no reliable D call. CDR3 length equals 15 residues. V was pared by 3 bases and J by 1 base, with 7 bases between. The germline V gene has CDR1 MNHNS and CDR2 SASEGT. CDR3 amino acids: CASSDRRSGANVLTF. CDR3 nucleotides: TGTGCCAGCAGTGATCGGAGATCTGGGGCCAACGTCCTGACTTTC.

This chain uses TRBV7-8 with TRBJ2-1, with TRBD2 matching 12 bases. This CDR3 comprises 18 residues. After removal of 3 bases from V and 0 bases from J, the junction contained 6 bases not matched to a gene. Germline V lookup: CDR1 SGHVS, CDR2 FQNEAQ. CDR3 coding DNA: TGTGCCAGCAGCTTTCTAGCGGGAGGGCAAGGCTCCTACAATGAGCAGTTCTTC. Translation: CASSFLAGGQGSYNEQFF.

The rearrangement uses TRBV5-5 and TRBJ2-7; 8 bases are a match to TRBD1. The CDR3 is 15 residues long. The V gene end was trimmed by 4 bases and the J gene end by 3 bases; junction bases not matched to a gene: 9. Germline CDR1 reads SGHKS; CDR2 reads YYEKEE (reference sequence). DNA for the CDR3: TGTGCCAGCAGCCGATATACTGACAGGGGCTACGAGCAGTACTTC. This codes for CASSRYTDRGYEQYF.

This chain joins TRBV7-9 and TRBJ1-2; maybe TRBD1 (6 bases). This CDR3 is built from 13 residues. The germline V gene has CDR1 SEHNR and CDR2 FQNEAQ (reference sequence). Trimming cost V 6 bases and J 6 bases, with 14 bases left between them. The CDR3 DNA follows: TGTGCCAGCAGAACTTCAGGGGCCCATGGCTACACCTTC. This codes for CASRTSGAHGYTF.

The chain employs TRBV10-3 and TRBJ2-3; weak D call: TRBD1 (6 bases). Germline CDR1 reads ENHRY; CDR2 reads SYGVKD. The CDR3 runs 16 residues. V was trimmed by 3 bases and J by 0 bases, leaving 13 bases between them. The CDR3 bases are TGTGCCATCAGTGACTCAGGGCAGGGGAGCACAGATACGCAGTATTTT. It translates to CAISDSGQGSTDTQYF.

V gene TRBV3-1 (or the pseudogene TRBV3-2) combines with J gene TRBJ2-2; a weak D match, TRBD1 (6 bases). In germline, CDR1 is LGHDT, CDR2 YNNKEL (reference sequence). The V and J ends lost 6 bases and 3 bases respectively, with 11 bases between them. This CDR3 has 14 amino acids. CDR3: CASRPQGYTGELFF. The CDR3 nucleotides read TGTGCCAGCAGGCCTCAGGGGTACACCGGGGAGCTGTTTTTT.

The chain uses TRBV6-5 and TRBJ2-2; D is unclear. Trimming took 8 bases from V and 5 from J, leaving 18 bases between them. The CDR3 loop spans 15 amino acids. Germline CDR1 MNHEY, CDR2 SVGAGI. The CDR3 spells CASSKTAIWTGELFF. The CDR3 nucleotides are TGTGCCAGCTCAAAAACTGCTATATGGACCGGGGAGCTGTTTTTT.

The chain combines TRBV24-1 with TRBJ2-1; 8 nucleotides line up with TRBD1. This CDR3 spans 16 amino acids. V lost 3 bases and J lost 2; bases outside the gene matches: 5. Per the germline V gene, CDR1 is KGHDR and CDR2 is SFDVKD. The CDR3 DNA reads TGTGCCACCAGTGATCCTACAGGGGGGACCTACAATGAGCAGTTCTTC. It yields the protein CATSDPTGGTYNEQFF.

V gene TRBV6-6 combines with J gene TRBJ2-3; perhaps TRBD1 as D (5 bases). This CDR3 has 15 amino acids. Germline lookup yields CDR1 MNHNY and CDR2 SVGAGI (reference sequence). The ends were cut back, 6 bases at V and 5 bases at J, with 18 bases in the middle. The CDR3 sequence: CASSPGRTIGDTQYF. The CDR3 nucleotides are TGTGCCAGCAGCCCCGGACGGACAATCGGAGATACGCAGTATTTT.

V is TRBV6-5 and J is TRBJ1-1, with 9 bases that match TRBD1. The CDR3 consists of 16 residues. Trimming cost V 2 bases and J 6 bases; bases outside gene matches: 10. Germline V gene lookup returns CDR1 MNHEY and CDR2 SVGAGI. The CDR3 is CASSYGTGSKSSEAFF. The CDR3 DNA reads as TGTGCCAGCAGTTACGGGACAGGGTCTAAGAGTTCTGAAGCTTTCTTT.

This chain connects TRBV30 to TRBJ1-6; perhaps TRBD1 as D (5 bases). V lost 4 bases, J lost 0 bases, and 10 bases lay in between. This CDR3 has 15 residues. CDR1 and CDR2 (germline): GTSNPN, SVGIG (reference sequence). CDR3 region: CAWIPGNSYNSPLHF. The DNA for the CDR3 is TGTGCCTGGATACCAGGGAACTCCTATAATTCACCCCTCCACTTT.

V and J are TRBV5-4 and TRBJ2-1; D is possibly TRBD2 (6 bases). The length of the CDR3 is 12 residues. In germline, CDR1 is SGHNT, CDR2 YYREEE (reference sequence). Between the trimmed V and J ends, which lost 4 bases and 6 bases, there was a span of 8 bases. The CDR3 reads CASSTGSNEQFF. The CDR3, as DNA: TGTGCCAGCAGCACCGGGAGCAATGAGCAGTTCTTC.

The CDR3 protein is CSVEGLAGGPRETQYF. The CDR3 DNA sequence: TGCAGCGTTGAAGGACTAGCGGGAGGGCCGAGAGAGACCCAGTACTTC. The chain joins TRBV29-1 to TRBJ2-5, with 14 positions matching TRBD2. This CDR3 has 16 residues. CDR1 and CDR2 (germline): SQVTM, ANQGSEA. V shed 1 base, J shed 4 bases, and the junction held 5 bases outside the gene matches.

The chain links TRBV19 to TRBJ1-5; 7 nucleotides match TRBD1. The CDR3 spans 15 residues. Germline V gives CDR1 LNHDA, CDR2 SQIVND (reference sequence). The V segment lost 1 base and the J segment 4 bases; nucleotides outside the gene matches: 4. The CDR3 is CASSIGPTGNQPQHF. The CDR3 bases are TGTGCCAGTAGTATAGGCCCGACAGGGAATCAGCCCCAGCATTTT.

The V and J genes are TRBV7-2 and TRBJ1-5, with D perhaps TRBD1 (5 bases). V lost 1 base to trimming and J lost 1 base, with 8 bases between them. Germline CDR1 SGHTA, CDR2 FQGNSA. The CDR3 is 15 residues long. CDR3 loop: CASSLEGQSNQPQHF. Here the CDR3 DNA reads TGTGCCAGCAGCTTAGAGGGGCAGAGCAATCAGCCCCAGCATTTT.

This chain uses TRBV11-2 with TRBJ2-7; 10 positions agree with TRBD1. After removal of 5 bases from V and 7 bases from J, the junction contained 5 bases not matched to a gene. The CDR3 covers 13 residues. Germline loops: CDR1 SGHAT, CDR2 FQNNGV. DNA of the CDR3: TGTGCCAGCAGCAAGGGACAGGGGTTGGAGCAGTACTTC. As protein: CASSKGQGLEQYF.

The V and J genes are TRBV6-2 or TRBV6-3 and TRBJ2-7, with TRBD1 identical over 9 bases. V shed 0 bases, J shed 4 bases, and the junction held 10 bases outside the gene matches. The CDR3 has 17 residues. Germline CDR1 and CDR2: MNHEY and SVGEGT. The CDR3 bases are TGTGCCAGCAGTTACTCGAATTCAACAGGGGGCAGATACGAGCAGTACTTC. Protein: CASSYSNSTGGRYEQYF.